This T cell receptor (beta chain) was retrieved from a study of shared clonotypes between healthy human individuals. Germline V lookup: CDR1 MDHEN, CDR2 SYDVKM. The CDR3 length is 14 residues. TCRdb's table, derived via immunoSEQ multiplex PCR, lists solely in-frame clones and lacks some. The data hold 2 million to 2.5 million clones, with 85% to 95% observed a single time. This chain connects TRBV28 to TRBJ2-7; D tentatively reads TRBD1 or TRBD2 (5 bases each). The TCR originated in a man younger than 35 in good health. Some clones in this sample may be carry-over from other donors' samples. Specimen: naive CD4+ T cells from PBMCs. Subset in this sample: CD45RA+ positively selected. The CDR3 DNA is TGTGCGGCGCTTGGGGGAAGAAAGGGCTACGAGCAGTACTTC. Translating it yields CAALGGRKGYEQYF.